This T cell receptor beta chain was sequenced during a study of cytomegalovirus exposure and HLA in healthy donors. On this clone itself: Antigen unknown.

This PCR relied on a set of 60 Vbeta primers and 13 Jbeta primers. Clones were read by immunoSEQ multiplex PCR, and TCRdb kept only the in-frame ones, dropping some. The sample includes 150,000 to 200,000 clones, 65% to 70% of them seen just once. Germline values: CDR1 LNHDA, CDR2 SQIVND (reference sequence). V was cut by 4 bases and J by 7 bases, with 11 bases left in between. The CDR3 length is 14 residues. General study findings and limits: Sequencing depth roughly uniform across donors was assumed in presence/absence analyses. Usually a TCR sequence was rare, but some public TCRs were found in many donors.

The chain has TRBV19 and TRBJ1-6, with D unclear. Input material: PBMCs. This clonotype originated in a man aged 30 to 45 in good health and CMV-seropositive. CDR3 sequence (DNA): TGTGCCAGTAGTACAGGAGGGTCCAATTCACCCCTCCACTTT. Translation gives CASSTGGSNSPLHF.